This T cell receptor (beta chain) was sequenced during a study of post-analysis software for immune sequencing data. The overall study: The patients showed relapsing-remitting, secondary progressive and progressive-relapsing multiple sclerosis courses.

The V gene's germline CDR1 is SQVTM and CDR2 ANQGSEA. V shed 7 bases and J shed 2 bases, with 14 bases lying between them. This CDR3 contains 13 residues. Of note for this clonotype: Its antigen is unknown.

Broader study findings: The five TRBV segments detected at higher frequency in patients than in controls included TRBV5-6, TRBV5-1 and TRBV20-1. Strong co-clustering by F measure was seen for same-batch samples. Controls showed significantly higher normalized Chao1 diversity than did multiple sclerosis patients.

Built from TCR beta cDNA, the libraries had unique molecular identifiers in them. Each CDR3 protein is one row after TCRdb ran MiXCR on the PCR reads. This table holds about 810,000 distinct CDR3 sequences, around 53% found once. The chain couples TRBV29-1 to TRBJ1-2; no definite D call. Source material: blood. The clonotype comes from a girl aged 10 to 17 with multiple sclerosis. The CDR3 reads CSAPLRGNYGYTF. CDR3 bases: TGCAGCGCCCCTTTACGGGGAAACTATGGCTACACCTTC.